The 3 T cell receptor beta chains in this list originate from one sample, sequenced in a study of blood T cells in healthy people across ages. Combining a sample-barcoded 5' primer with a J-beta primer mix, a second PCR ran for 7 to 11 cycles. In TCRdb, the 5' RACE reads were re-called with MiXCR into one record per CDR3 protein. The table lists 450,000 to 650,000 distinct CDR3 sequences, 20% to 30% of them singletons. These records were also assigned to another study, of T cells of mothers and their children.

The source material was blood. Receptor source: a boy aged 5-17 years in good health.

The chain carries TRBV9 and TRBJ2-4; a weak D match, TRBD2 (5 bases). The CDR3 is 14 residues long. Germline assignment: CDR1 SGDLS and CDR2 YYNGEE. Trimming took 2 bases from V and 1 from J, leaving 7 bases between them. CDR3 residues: CASSVGVAKNIQYF. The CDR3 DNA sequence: TGTGCCAGCAGCGTCGGGGTTGCCAAAAACATTCAGTACTTC.

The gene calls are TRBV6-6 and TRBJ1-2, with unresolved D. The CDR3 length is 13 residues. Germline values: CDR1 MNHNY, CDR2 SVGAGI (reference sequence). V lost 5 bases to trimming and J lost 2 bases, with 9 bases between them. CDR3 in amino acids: CASSKTANYGYTF. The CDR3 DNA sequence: TGTGCCAGCAGTAAAACCGCAAACTATGGCTACACCTTC.

The chain's CDR3 is CASGFGQGRNYGYTF. DNA for the CDR3: TGTGCTAGTGGTTTCGGACAGGGCCGCAACTATGGCTACACCTTC. The rearrangement joins TRBV12-5 to TRBJ1-2; 8 bases line up with TRBD1. This CDR3 contains 15 residues. Germline assignment: CDR1 LGHNT and CDR2 FRNRAP. J gave up 2 bases and V 3 bases, and 5 bases lay outside the gene matches.